This T cell receptor (beta chain) was captured in a study of T-cell reconstitution after alpha-beta-depleted transplantation in children. This clonotype appeared a few times. The antigen is unknown. Whole-study findings and limits: At one year after transplant, newly produced T cells mostly accounted for T-cell counts and diversity. Reports say that about two months after transplant, the alpha-beta T cells came out of several hundred graft clones that had expanded. Some patients owed their high day-60 TCRbeta diversity to surviving recipient T cells and thymic progenitors.

TCRbeta library preparation incorporated unique molecular identifiers. TCRdb reanalysed the PCR reads using MiXCR and keeps one entry per CDR3 protein. This sample yields about a million distinct CDR3 sequences, of which about 29% are seen a single time; about 28% belongs to the top ten. The CDR3 contains 15 residues. V was clipped by 6 bases and J by 6 bases; unmatched bases: 11. Germline lookup yields CDR1 ENHRY and CDR2 SYGVKD. The sample was PBMCs, mostly from graft donor cells, taken 360 days after TCRalphabeta/CD19-depleted stem cell transplant. The chain couples TRBV10-3 to TRBJ2-3; 8 nucleotides match TRBD2. The receptor's source is a boy younger than two who had a stem cell transplant for SCID, so the T cells may come from the graft donor. CDR3 bases: TGTGCCATCAGCATTAGCGGGGAAAAAGGGGATACGCAGTATTTT. It encodes CAISISGEKGDTQYF.